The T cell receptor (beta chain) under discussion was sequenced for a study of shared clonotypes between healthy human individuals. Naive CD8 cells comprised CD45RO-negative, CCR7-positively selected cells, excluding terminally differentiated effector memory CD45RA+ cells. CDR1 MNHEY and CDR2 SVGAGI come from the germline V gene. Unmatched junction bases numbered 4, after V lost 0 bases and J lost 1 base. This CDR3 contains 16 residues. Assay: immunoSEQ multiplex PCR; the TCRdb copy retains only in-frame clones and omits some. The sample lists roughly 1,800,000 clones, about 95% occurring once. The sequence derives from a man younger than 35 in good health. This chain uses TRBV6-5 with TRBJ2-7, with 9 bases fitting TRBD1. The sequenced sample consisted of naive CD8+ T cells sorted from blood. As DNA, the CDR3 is TGTGCCAGCAGTTACTCTACAGGGGGCGCGTCCTACGAGCAGTACTTC. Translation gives CASSYSTGGASYEQYF.